This TCR beta chain emerged from a study of type 1 and type 2 diabetes patients. The wider study: The cohort mixed type 1 diabetes, type 2 diabetes and nondiabetic donors. T cells were magnetically sorted from PBMCs as CD4+ or CD8+ subsets.

The PCR template was genomic DNA. Multiplex PCR with 30 forward and 13 reverse primers amplified the TCR beta CDR3. TCRdb itself ran the multiplex PCR reads through MiXCR, one entry per CDR3 protein. The sample has fewer than 350,000 distinct CDR3 sequences; roughly 44% are singletons. Germline values: CDR1 MDHEN, CDR2 SYDVKM. The CDR3 is 15 amino acids. The ends were cut back, 7 bases at V and 7 bases at J, with 17 bases in the middle. Sequenced material: peripheral blood mononuclear cells (PBMCs). This chain connects TRBV28 to TRBJ1-6; D possibly corresponds to TRBD1 (5 bases). This clonotype was sampled from a young man with type 2 diabetes. CDR3 sequence reads: CASIPRGSLNSPLHF. CDR3 bases: TGTGCCAGCATCCCTAGGGGCAGTTTGAATTCACCCCTCCACTTT.